Below are 31 T cell receptor beta chains sequenced from a single sample in a study of blood T cells in healthy people across ages. It was with a sample-barcoded 5' primer and a J-beta primer mix that a second PCR of about 6 to 12 cycles was run. TCRdb re-analysed the 5' RACE reads in MiXCR, keeping a single row per CDR3 protein. Among hundreds of thousands of distinct CDR3 sequences, over 45% were seen once, and the ten largest hold about 20%. Sequences were obtained from blood. These receptors came from a man aged 25-45 years in good health.

The chain uses TRBV20-1 and TRBJ2-1, with D perhaps TRBD1 (6 bases). Germline CDR1 is DFQATT and CDR2 is SNEGSKA (reference sequence). With 0 bases removed from V and 12 bases from J, the gap between germline ends came to 15 bases. The CDR3 totals 13 residues. The CDR3 reads CSARDPGEILQFF. As DNA, the CDR3 is TGCAGTGCTAGAGACCCAGGGGAAATTTTGCAGTTCTTC.

The chain employs TRBV10-3 and TRBJ2-3; tentative D call: TRBD1 (6 bases). Per germline, CDR1 ENHRY and CDR2 SYGVKD. The CDR3 sequence is 13 residues long. V shed 3 bases and J shed 4 bases, with 8 bases lying between them. As DNA, the CDR3 is TGTGCCATCAGTGAAACAGGGCCAGATACGCAGTATTTT. Amino acid sequence: CAISETGPDTQYF.

The V and J genes are TRBV5-1 and TRBJ2-5; TRBD1 matches at 12 bases. Per the germline V gene, CDR1 is SGHRS and CDR2 is YFSETQ. J was trimmed by 5 bases and V by 4 bases; bases with no gene match: 6. This CDR3 has 15 amino acids. This chain's CDR3 is CASSERDRGQETQYF. The CDR3 DNA follows: TGCGCCAGCAGCGAAAGGGACAGGGGGCAGGAGACCCAGTACTTC.

A single count supports this clonotype. The J gene is TRBJ1-5, the V gene TRBV7-8; 7 nucleotides line up with TRBD1. Germline CDR1 and CDR2: SGHVS and FQNEAQ. The CDR3 has 15 amino acids. The trim removed 4 bases at V and 5 bases at J, leaving 8 bases unmatched. The CDR3 spells CASSSSLDRHQPQHF. CDR3 nucleotides: TGTGCCAGCAGCTCGAGCCTGGACAGGCATCAGCCCCAGCATTTT.

V and J are TRBV20-1 and TRBJ1-3, with D possibly TRBD1 on 5 matching bases. The CDR3 totals 19 residues. Trimming took 3 bases from V and 0 from J, leaving 24 bases between them. Germline V lookup: CDR1 DFQATT, CDR2 SNEGSKA (reference sequence). The CDR3 region has the DNA TGCAGTGCTAGCAAACCGGGGCAGACTAAAACTTACTCTGGAAACACCATATATTTT. This encodes CSASKPGQTKTYSGNTIYF.

The rearrangement links TRBV5-1 to TRBJ2-7; 7 bases are a match to TRBD1. From germline, CDR1 is SGHRS and CDR2 YFSETQ. The length of the CDR3 is 15 residues. With V trimmed by 4 bases and J by 5 bases, 12 bases remained unmatched. This CDR3 is CASSNEGIQGNEQYF. The CDR3 DNA sequence: TGCGCCAGCAGCAACGAAGGGATACAGGGGAACGAGCAGTACTTC.

The chain links TRBV25-1 to TRBJ2-1, with D perhaps matching TRBD2 (5 bases). V lost 4 bases, J lost 5 bases, and 15 bases lay in between. CDR3 length: 15 amino acids. In germline, CDR1 is MGHDK, CDR2 SYGVNS. In DNA form, the CDR3 reads TGTGCCAGCAGTGGGGCTGGGAGAACACACAATGAGCAGTTCTTC. Translating gives CASSGAGRTHNEQFF.

The genes are TRBV21-1 and TRBJ2-7; TRBD1 is the table's D call and was not checked against the DNA. TRBV21-1 is classified as a pseudogene. The CDR3 loop spans 15 amino acids. For the CDR3, the DNA is TGTGCCAGCAGCCTAACGCCCGCGCCAGCCTACGAGCAGTACTTC. It codes for CASSLTPAPAYEQYF.

This clonotype was detected only once. The V gene is TRBV18, the J gene TRBJ1-2, with TRBD1 matching 12 bases. The CDR3 consists of 17 residues. The germline V gene has CDR1 KGHSH and CDR2 LQKENI. The junction had 15 bases not matched to a gene; V was cut back by 6 bases and J by 7 bases. The chain's CDR3 is CASSRSGDRGPSSGYTF. Written as DNA, the CDR3 is TGTGCCAGCTCCCGCTCCGGGGACAGGGGGCCATCAAGTGGCTACACCTTC.

This chain links TRBV19 with TRBJ2-4; D is perhaps TRBD1 or TRBD2 (5 bases each). Looked up from germline, CDR1 is LNHDA and CDR2 is SQIVND (reference sequence). CDR3 size: 13 residues. V was clipped by 8 bases and J by 7 bases, with 15 bases between them. The CDR3 protein is CASSGQGGNIQYF. CDR3 DNA sequence: TGTGCCAGTTCCGGCCAGGGCGGGAACATTCAGTACTTC. Drawing the rest from reference TRBV19 and TRBJ2-4, the complete variable domain is DGGITQSPKYLFRKEGQNVTLSCEQNLNHDAMYWYRQDPGQGLRLIYYSQIVNDFQKGDIAEGYSVSREKKESFPLTVTSAQKNPTAFYLCASSGQGGNIQYFGAGTRLSVL.

Concerning this clonotype itself: The junction departs from the called germline gene at one end, perhaps through a read error. The rearrangement uses TRBV14 and TRBJ2-7; 7 bases match TRBD2. There are 16 residues in the CDR3. Germline V gene data show CDR1 as SGHDN and CDR2 as FVKESK. The CDR3 loop is CAGSQVKASGYYEQYF. For the CDR3, the DNA is TGTGCCGGCAGCCAAGTCAAGGCTAGCGGATACTACGAGCAGTACTTC.

This clonotype was counted a few times. The gene calls are TRBV29-1 and TRBJ2-1; 10 nucleotides match TRBD2. Trimming cost V 8 bases and J 2 bases; bases outside gene matches: 6. The CDR3 is 14 residues long. The germline V gene encodes CDR1 SQVTM and CDR2 ANQGSEA. The CDR3 coding sequence is TGCAGCACAGGGACTAGCGAGCCCTACAATGAGCAGTTCTTC. Translation gives CSTGTSEPYNEQFF.

The chain joins TRBV6-5 to TRBJ2-5; 7 bases match TRBD2. The J call is doubtful: the DNA matches TRBJ2-7 better. Germline loops: CDR1 MNHEY, CDR2 SVGAGI. This CDR3 spans 14 amino acids. CDR3 sequence reads: CASSTGEGSGEQYF. The CDR3 DNA sequence: TGTGCCAGCAGCACCGGGGAGGGAAGCGGCGAGCAGTACTTC.

This clonotype was found a few times. The rearrangement joins TRBV20-1 to TRBJ2-7; 11 nucleotides agree with TRBD2. The CDR3 runs 15 residues. Germline loops: CDR1 DFQATT, CDR2 SNEGSKA (reference sequence). Germline trimming cut 6 bases from V and 2 bases from J; bases unmatched to any gene: 9. The CDR3 sequence: CSALLAGGNPYEQYF. The CDR3 bases are TGCAGTGCCCTGCTAGCGGGGGGCAACCCCTACGAGCAGTACTTC.

This clonotype showed up just a few times. The chain uses TRBV29-1 and TRBJ2-3; 8 bases fit TRBD2. This CDR3 region has 13 residues. Germline-derived CDR1 and CDR2 are SQVTM and ANQGSEA. Trimming cost V 5 bases and J 6 bases; bases outside gene matches: 7. CDR3 in amino acids: CSVLGRAGDTQYF. In nucleotides, the CDR3 is TGCAGCGTTCTCGGGAGGGCCGGGGATACGCAGTATTTT.

The chain links TRBV9 to TRBJ2-1; unclear D gene. This CDR3 is 16 amino acids long. Per the germline V gene, CDR1 is SGDLS and CDR2 is YYNGEE. V dropped 3 bases and J dropped 2 bases, with 15 bases sitting between them. The CDR3 nucleotides read TGTGCCAGCAGCGGGAAGATAGACACCCCCTACAATGAGCAGTTCTTC. Protein product: CASSGKIDTPYNEQFF.

Concerning this clonotype: One junction end does not reproduce the germline sequence, and a read error may be involved. The V and J genes are TRBV7-9 and TRBJ2-1, with 8 positions matching TRBD2. In germline, CDR1 is SEHNR, CDR2 FQNEAQ (reference sequence). CDR3 size: 15 residues. DNA for the CDR3: TGTGCCAGCAGCTCAACTAGCGGCTCCTACAATGAGCGGTTCTTC. It yields the protein CASSSTSGSYNERFF. Using reference TRBV7-9 and TRBJ2-1 for the parts outside the CDR3, the full variable domain is DTGVSQNPRHKITKRGQNVTFRCDPISEHNRLYWYRQTLGQGPEFLTYFQNEAQLEKSRLLSDRFSAERPKGSFSTLEIQRTEQGDSAMYLCASSSTSGSYNERFFGPGTRLTVL.

J is TRBJ2-1 and V is TRBV20-1, with TRBD2 matching 7 bases. CDR1 is DFQATT and CDR2 is SNEGSKA in the germline V gene (reference sequence). V gave up 0 bases and J gave up 4 bases; unmatched junction bases: 15. CDR3 length equals 18 residues. The CDR3 protein is CSARERPGPSGIYNEQFF. The CDR3 bases are TGCAGTGCTAGAGAGAGGCCTGGTCCCAGCGGGATATACAATGAGCAGTTCTTC.

The table lists this clonotype with a few counts. V and J are TRBV25-1 and TRBJ2-1; 9 bases line up with TRBD1. The V and J ends lost 3 bases and 8 bases, in that order; junction bases with no gene match: 11. The CDR3 covers 16 residues. Per the germline V gene, CDR1 is MGHDK and CDR2 is SYGVNS. CDR3 region: CASSEPSGTGKDEQFF. The DNA of the CDR3 is TGTGCCAGCAGTGAGCCATCCGGGACAGGGAAGGATGAGCAGTTCTTC.

This clonotype was recorded once. The J gene is TRBJ1-1, the V gene TRBV3-1; 7 nucleotides agree with TRBD1. V dropped 5 bases and J dropped 6; count of bases not matched to a gene: 12. This CDR3 contains 15 residues. Germline assignment: CDR1 LGHDT and CDR2 YNNKEL (reference sequence). The CDR3 sequence: CASSAHRGSDSEAFF. DNA for the CDR3: TGTGCCAGCAGCGCCCACAGGGGTTCTGATTCTGAAGCTTTCTTT.

The chain couples TRBV7-2 to TRBJ1-5; 7 bases agree with TRBD1. Germline CDR1 reads SGHTA; CDR2 reads FQGNSA. The V and J ends lost 5 bases and 5 bases, in that order; junction bases with no gene match: 3. This CDR3 contains 13 residues. The CDR3 sequence: CASSNQGDQPQHF. The DNA of the CDR3 is TGTGCCAGCAGCAATCAGGGGGATCAGCCCCAGCATTTT.

The chain uses TRBV6-1 and TRBJ2-2, with D unresolved. The V end was cut by 6 bases, the J end by 2 bases, with 10 bases between. CDR1 is MNHNS, CDR2 SASEGT, per germline. The CDR3 spans 14 residues. This CDR3 is CASRKTVNTGELFF. The CDR3 DNA sequence: TGTGCCAGCAGGAAGACGGTAAACACCGGGGAGCTGTTTTTT.

The V gene is TRBV12-3 or TRBV12-4, the J gene TRBJ2-7, with D unclear. This CDR3 spans 12 amino acids. V was pared by 7 bases and J by 0 bases, with 7 bases between. This chain's CDR3 is CASTMSSYEQYF. CDR3 nucleotides: TGTGCCAGCACGATGAGCTCCTACGAGCAGTACTTC.

This chain joins TRBV20-1 and TRBJ2-3, with TRBD1 matching over 10 bases. CDR1 DFQATT and CDR2 SNEGSKA come from the germline V gene (reference sequence). The CDR3 covers 16 residues. V shed 4 bases and J 5 bases; nucleotides not matched to a gene: 12. CDR3 in amino acids: CSANRPGQGSLDTQYF. The DNA for the CDR3 is TGCAGTGCTAATCGCCCGGGACAGGGGTCATTAGATACGCAGTATTTT.

This clonotype was detected only a few times. The V gene is TRBV15, the J gene TRBJ2-5, with D unclear. Trimming pared 0 bases from V and 3 bases from J, leaving 8 bases between. The germline gives CDR1 LNHNV, CDR2 YYDKDF (reference sequence). The length of the CDR3 is 14 residues. CDR3 sequence reads: CATSRELSEETQYF. The CDR3 region has the DNA TGTGCCACCAGCAGAGAGTTGTCGGAAGAGACCCAGTACTTC.

This chain uses TRBV12-3 or TRBV12-4 with TRBJ1-2, with a possible D match to TRBD1 (6 bases). This CDR3 contains 12 residues. V was shortened by 5 bases and J by 7 bases, with 11 bases between the two germline ends. This chain's CDR3 is CASSRTECGYTF. The CDR3 region has the DNA TGTGCCAGCAGTCGGACAGAGTGTGGCTACACCTTC.

The rearrangement uses TRBV25-1 and TRBJ2-7, with 8 bases lining up with TRBD2. CDR1 is MGHDK, CDR2 SYGVNS, per germline. The CDR3 has 12 amino acids. Trimming at V came to 7 bases and at J to 5 bases, leaving 4 bases not matched to a gene. The DNA for the CDR3 is TGTGCCAGCAACGGGGGGGCGGACGAGCAGTACTTC. It is translated as CASNGGADEQYF.

The rearrangement uses TRBV12-3 or TRBV12-4 and TRBJ1-1; D possibly corresponds to TRBD1 (5 bases). V gave up 1 base and J gave up 5 bases, with 8 bases separating them. The CDR3 runs 13 residues. CDR3 residues: CASSLGRATEAFF. CDR3 coding DNA: TGTGCCAGCAGTTTAGGCAGGGCAACTGAAGCTTTCTTT.

The chain is built from TRBV6-2 or TRBV6-3 and TRBJ2-1; no definite D call. Per germline, CDR1 MNHEY and CDR2 SVGEGT. The CDR3 has 16 amino acids. V was trimmed by 2 bases and J by 2 bases, leaving 13 bases between them. The CDR3 is CASSYTLHVPYNEQFF. CDR3 DNA sequence: TGTGCCAGCAGTTACACCCTCCATGTTCCCTACAATGAGCAGTTCTTC.

The sample holds many counts of this clonotype. The rearrangement links TRBV3-1 to TRBJ1-6; D gene ambiguous. CDR1 and CDR2 (germline): LGHDT, YNNKEL (reference sequence). Trimming pared 1 base from V and 6 bases from J, leaving 13 bases between. This CDR3 contains 16 residues. The CDR3, as DNA: TGTGCCAGCAGCCAAGGAATTGGCACGACTAATTCACCCCTCCACTTT. Protein: CASSQGIGTTNSPLHF.

The rearrangement joins TRBV20-1 to TRBJ2-6; maybe TRBD1 (5 bases). Per the germline V gene, CDR1 is DFQATT and CDR2 is SNEGSKA (reference sequence). The CDR3 runs 18 residues. V lost 4 bases and J lost 0, with 19 bases in between. The CDR3 spells CSANEKTAISSGANVLTF. The CDR3 nucleotides read TGCAGTGCTAACGAGAAGACAGCTATTAGCTCTGGGGCCAACGTCCTGACTTTC.